The next 5 T cell receptor beta chains were all read from a single sample in a study of T cell responses to AZD1222 COVID-19 vaccine. Libraries were prepared by immunoSEQ multiplex PCR; TCRdb keeps only in-frame clonotypes and omits some of them. Counted here are about 98,000 clones, roughly 86% occurring once; the ten biggest clones make up around 5.5%. The sample was peripheral blood, taken on day 0 of AZD1222 vaccination. These receptors originate from an adult in good health.

V usage is TRBV7-9 and J usage is TRBJ1-2; 7 nucleotides match TRBD1. The junction had 10 bases not matched to a gene; V was cut back by 1 base and J by 8 bases. This CDR3 has 15 residues. Germline values: CDR1 SEHNR, CDR2 FQNEAQ (reference sequence). CDR3 amino acids: CASSLVAGPGGGYTF. The CDR3 coding sequence is TGTGCCAGCAGCTTAGTTGCGGGTCCAGGGGGAGGCTACACCTTC.

The gene calls are TRBV5-6 and TRBJ2-1, with D perhaps TRBD1 or TRBD2 (5 bases each). Per the germline V gene, CDR1 is SGHDT and CDR2 is YYEEEE. The ends were cut back, 0 bases at V and 3 bases at J, with 10 bases in the middle. The CDR3 is 15 amino acids. The CDR3 DNA reads TGTGCCAGCAGCTTGGATCAGGGAGACTACAATGAGCAGTTCTTC. This codes for CASSLDQGDYNEQFF.

The chain has TRBV11-2 and TRBJ1-1; D is unresolved. CDR1 is SGHAT and CDR2 is FQNNGV in the germline V gene. The CDR3 spans 13 residues. V lost 0 bases and J 0 bases, leaving 2 bases between the germline ends. In nucleotides, the CDR3 is TGTGCCAGCAGCTTAGAAATGAACACTGAAGCTTTCTTT. Its protein is CASSLEMNTEAFF.

The chain couples TRBV10-1 to TRBJ2-1, with D tentatively TRBD2 (6 bases). The germline V gene encodes CDR1 WNHNN and CDR2 SYGVQD (reference sequence). CDR3 length equals 15 residues. Trimming took 2 bases from V and 5 from J, leaving 13 bases between them. The CDR3 is CASSESAGRNNEQFF. The CDR3 DNA reads as TGCGCCAGCAGTGAGAGTGCGGGACGAAACAATGAGCAGTTCTTC.

The chain is built from TRBV7-2 and TRBJ2-7; no reliable D call. The V end lost 5 bases, the J end lost 0 bases, and 14 bases lay between the germline ends. Looked up from germline, CDR1 is SGHTA and CDR2 is FQGNSA. This CDR3 has 15 residues. CDR3 region: CASSLIGVGSYEQYF. The CDR3 DNA sequence: TGTGCCAGCAGCCTAATAGGTGTTGGCTCCTACGAGCAGTACTTC.